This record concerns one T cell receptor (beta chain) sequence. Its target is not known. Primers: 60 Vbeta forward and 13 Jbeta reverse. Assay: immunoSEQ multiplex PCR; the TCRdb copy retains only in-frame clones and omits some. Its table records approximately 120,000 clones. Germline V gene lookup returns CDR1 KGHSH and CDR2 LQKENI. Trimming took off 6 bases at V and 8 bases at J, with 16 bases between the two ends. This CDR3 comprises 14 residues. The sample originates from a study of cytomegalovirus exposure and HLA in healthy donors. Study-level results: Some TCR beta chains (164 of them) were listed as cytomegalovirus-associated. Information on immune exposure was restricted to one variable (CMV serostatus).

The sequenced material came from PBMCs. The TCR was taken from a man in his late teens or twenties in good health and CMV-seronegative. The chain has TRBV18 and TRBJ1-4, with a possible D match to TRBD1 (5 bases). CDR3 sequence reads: CASSRQIVQEKLFF. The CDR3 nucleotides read TGTGCCAGCTCGCGACAGATTGTTCAGGAAAAACTGTTTTTT.